This T cell receptor (beta chain) was sequenced during a study of OX40 agonist ivuxolimab in advanced cancers. The germline CDR1 and CDR2 sequences are SGHRS and YFSETQ. This CDR3 contains 15 residues. Trimming pared 6 bases from V and 0 bases from J, leaving 14 bases between. Assay: immunoSEQ multiplex PCR; the TCRdb copy retains only in-frame clones and omits some. The sample has approximately 89,000 clones; 70% to 90% are singletons. Sample: CD4+ or CD8+ T cells sorted from blood, taken in a trial of the OX40 agonist ivuxolimab. The chain recombines TRBV5-1 with TRBJ2-3; weak D call: TRBD1 (6 bases). This clonotype was obtained from an adult with an advanced solid tumor such as melanoma, head and neck, liver or kidney cancer. In DNA, the CDR3 is TGCGCCAGCAAGTGGGACACGTCTAGCACAGATACGCAGTATTTT. Its translation: CASKWDTSSTDTQYF.